This entry lists 23 T cell receptor beta chains sequenced from one sample in a study of CD8+ T cells in alopecia areata. Extraction of RNA preceded its reverse transcription into cDNA, which served as the sequencing template. TCRdb's copy holds only in-frame clones and misses some; the assay was immunoSEQ multiplex PCR. This sample has under 300,000 clones, with 50% to 75% found just once. This sample's treatment: oral pan-JAK inhibitor, 5-10 mg twice daily. The source material was CD4+ T cells sorted from blood, sampled around week 54, from a patient treated with tofacitinib. These receptors originate from a human donor with alopecia areata.

The CDR3 sequence is CAWSRTREAFF. The CDR3 DNA reads TGTGCCTGGAGTAGGACCCGTGAAGCTTTCTTT. J is TRBJ1-1 and V is TRBV30; D not certain. Trimming removed 2 bases from V and 7 bases from J, with 8 bases in between. This CDR3 has 11 residues. Germline CDR1 GTSNPN, CDR2 SVGIG (reference sequence).

This clone was counted a few times. The genes are TRBV7-9 and TRBJ2-5; D gene ambiguous. The V end was cut by 6 bases, the J end by 1 base, with 9 bases between. Germline-derived CDR1 and CDR2 are SEHNR and FQNEAQ (reference sequence). This CDR3 is 13 amino acids long. The CDR3 DNA follows: TGTGCCAGCAGTTTCGGAATCCAAGAGACCCAGTACTTC. This gives the protein CASSFGIQETQYF.

J is TRBJ1-4 and V is TRBV29-1; possible D gene TRBD1, 5 bases. This CDR3 contains 13 residues. Deletions cut 7 bases from V and 6 bases from J, with 15 bases between. Germline-derived CDR1 and CDR2 are SQVTM and ANQGSEA. The CDR3 sequence is CSATGQRHEKLFF. CDR3 sequence (DNA): TGCAGCGCCACAGGTCAGCGCCATGAAAAACTGTTTTTT.

V is TRBV6-5 and J is TRBJ1-1; D is unclear. Per germline, CDR1 MNHEY and CDR2 SVGAGI. Trimming pared 5 bases from V and 1 base from J, leaving 14 bases between. The CDR3 extends over 15 amino acids. The CDR3: CASSRLIGENTEAFF. In DNA, the CDR3 is TGTGCCAGCAGTAGGCTAATAGGAGAGAACACTGAAGCTTTCTTT.

CDR3 bases: TGTGCCTGGACCCGGGACAGGGGCTACGAGCAGTACTTC. The encoded protein is CAWTRDRGYEQYF. The chain employs TRBV30 and TRBJ2-7; TRBD1 matches 10 bases. The germline CDR1 and CDR2 sequences are GTSNPN and SVGIG (reference sequence). The CDR3 sequence is 13 residues long. The trim removed 4 bases at V and 3 bases at J, leaving 3 bases unmatched.

This clone was recorded once. V gene TRBV5-1 combines with J gene TRBJ1-6; a possible D gene is TRBD1 (5 bases). Germline values: CDR1 SGHRS, CDR2 YFSETQ. Trimming took 1 base from V and 5 from J, leaving 13 bases between them. The CDR3 runs to 16 residues. The CDR3 loop reads CASSLMFGTDNSPLHF. The CDR3 DNA sequence: TGCGCCAGCAGCTTGATGTTCGGGACGGATAATTCACCCCTCCACTTT.

The gene calls are TRBV30 and TRBJ1-1; TRBD1 aligns across 7 bases. After removal of 1 base from V and 7 bases from J, the junction contained 6 bases not matched to a gene. The CDR3 spans 13 residues. Germline V gene lookup returns CDR1 GTSNPN and CDR2 SVGIG (reference sequence). For the CDR3, the DNA is TGTGCCTGGAGTGGGTACAGGGGAAATGAAGCTTTCTTT. As protein: CAWSGYRGNEAFF.

The J gene is TRBJ2-5, the V gene TRBV10-3, with a possible D match to TRBD1 (6 bases). CDR3 size: 13 residues. CDR1 and CDR2 (germline): ENHRY, SYGVKD. V was cut by 7 bases and J by 3 bases, with 12 bases left in between. CDR3: CAIKRDTEETQYF. The CDR3 bases are TGTGCCATCAAGAGGGACACTGAAGAGACCCAGTACTTC.

The chain is built from TRBV2 and TRBJ2-3; 12 bases match TRBD2. This CDR3 contains 16 residues. CDR1 is SNHLY, CDR2 FYNNEI, per germline. J gave up 1 base and V 4 bases, and 3 bases lay outside the gene matches. CDR3 sequence reads: CASSGGTSGRTDTQYF. The CDR3 bases are TGTGCCAGCAGTGGAGGGACTAGCGGGCGCACAGATACGCAGTATTTT.

The rearrangement uses TRBV7-2 and TRBJ1-6; D may be TRBD1 (5 bases). The CDR3 spans 15 residues. The germline V gene encodes CDR1 SGHTA and CDR2 FQGNSA. The germline V and J ends were trimmed by 2 bases and 8 bases, with 13 bases remaining between them. CDR3 sequence (DNA): TGTGCCAGCAGCTTACGGACTGGGGCCTATTCACCCCTCCACTTT. It is translated as CASSLRTGAYSPLHF.

The rearrangement joins TRBV2 to TRBJ1-2; D remains unclear. V lost 2 bases and J lost 5, with 15 bases in between. CDR1 and CDR2 from the germline V gene are SNHLY and FYNNEI. The CDR3 has 15 amino acids. CDR3 coding DNA: TGTGCCAGCAGTGAATACGACGGGCGCCGGTATGGCTACACCTTC. Translating it yields CASSEYDGRRYGYTF.

The rearrangement joins TRBV30 to TRBJ1-1, with TRBD1 matching 12 bases. The CDR3 runs to 16 residues. Germline assignment: CDR1 GTSNPN and CDR2 SVGIG (reference sequence). V lost 1 base to trimming and J lost 3 bases; unmatched junction nucleotides: 6. The CDR3 spells CAWSGGDRGLDTEAFF. CDR3 nucleotides: TGTGCCTGGAGTGGAGGGGACAGGGGGCTAGACACTGAAGCTTTCTTT.

The gene calls are TRBV5-1 and TRBJ2-3, with TRBD2 matching over 8 bases. V lost 5 bases, J lost 3 bases, and 8 bases stayed unmatched. The germline V gene has CDR1 SGHRS and CDR2 YFSETQ. There are 15 residues in the CDR3. The CDR3 DNA is TGCGCCAGCAGTCCGGGACTAGGAAAAACAGATACGCAGTATTTT. Its translation is CASSPGLGKTDTQYF.

The V call is TRBV29-1, the J call TRBJ2-7; TRBD1 might be the D (6 bases). This CDR3 contains 13 residues. Germline CDR1 reads SQVTM; CDR2 reads ANQGSEA. The CDR3 DNA sequence: TGCAGGCCTGGAAACGGACAGACCTACGAGCAGTACTTC. Residues: CRPGNGQTYEQYF.

CDR3 nucleotide sequence: TGTGCCATCAGTGAAAGATCGACAGAAGGCTACACCTTC. This encodes CAISERSTEGYTF. The chain has TRBV10-3 and TRBJ1-2; D may be TRBD1 (5 bases). Trimming pared 3 bases from V and 8 bases from J, leaving 13 bases between. This CDR3 is 13 amino acids long. Per the germline V gene, CDR1 is ENHRY and CDR2 is SYGVKD.

The chain recombines TRBV27 with TRBJ2-7; 9 nucleotides align to TRBD1. The CDR3 totals 14 residues. The V gene's germline CDR1 is MNHEY and CDR2 SMNVEV (reference sequence). V lost 6 bases and J lost 2; bases outside the gene matches: 5. DNA of the CDR3: TGTGCCAGCAGCCATGGGACAGGGACCTACGAGCAGTACTTC. It specifies CASSHGTGTYEQYF.

This chain joins TRBV27 and TRBJ2-6; D possibly matches TRBD1 or TRBD2 (5 bases each). The germline V gene encodes CDR1 MNHEY and CDR2 SMNVEV (reference sequence). The CDR3 extends over 14 amino acids. Trimming cost V 5 bases and J 4 bases, with 9 bases left between them. CDR3 region: CASSRGAGANVLTF. As DNA, the CDR3 is TGTGCCAGCAGTAGAGGGGCAGGGGCCAACGTCCTGACTTTC.

V gene TRBV9 combines with J gene TRBJ1-6; TRBD1 matches at 7 bases. With 0 bases clipped from V and 7 bases from J, the junction kept 7 bases outside the gene matches. CDR3 length: 16 amino acids. CDR1 is SGDLS and CDR2 is YYNGEE in the germline V gene. CDR3 nucleotide sequence: TGTGCCAGCAGCGTAGGTCCAGGGGGGTCCAATTCACCCCTCCACTTT. Encoded protein: CASSVGPGGSNSPLHF.

The chain employs TRBV30 and TRBJ1-1; D unresolved. Deletions cut 4 bases from V and 10 bases from J, with 13 bases between. This CDR3 spans 11 amino acids. Looked up from germline, CDR1 is GTSNPN and CDR2 is SVGIG (reference sequence). The CDR3 sequence is CAWKDRRVAFF. CDR3 nucleotide sequence: TGTGCCTGGAAGGATAGGAGGGTAGCTTTCTTT.

This rearrangement joins TRBV7-2 to TRBJ2-1; 11 bases fit TRBD2. Trimming took 5 bases from V and 8 from J; bases not matched to a gene: 14. The V gene's germline CDR1 is SGHTA and CDR2 FQGNSA. The CDR3 contains 17 residues. CDR3 nucleotide sequence: TGTGCCAGCAGCCCGGGGAGACTAGCGGGGACCGACTATGAGCAGTTCTTC. Translating gives CASSPGRLAGTDYEQFF. The whole variable domain, filled in from reference TRBV7-2 and TRBJ2-1, reads GAGVSQSPSNKVTEKGKDVELRCDPISGHTALYWYRQSLGQGLEFLIYFQGNSAPDKSGLPSDRFSAERTGGSVSTLTIQRTQQEDSAVYLCASSPGRLAGTDYEQFFGPGTRLTVL.

The chain uses TRBV29-1 and TRBJ1-2; TRBD1 aligns across 8 bases. CDR1 is SQVTM and CDR2 is ANQGSEA in the germline V gene. V lost 7 bases to trimming and J lost 3 bases; unmatched junction nucleotides: 13. The CDR3 has 15 amino acids. DNA for the CDR3: TGCAGCGGTTGGAGACAGGGGATGGAGGACTATGGCTACACCTTC. It yields the protein CSGWRQGMEDYGYTF.

This chain uses TRBV5-6 with TRBJ1-6, with 7 bases identical to TRBD1. The CDR3 has 15 residues. CDR1 is SGHDT and CDR2 is YYEEEE in the germline V gene. The V segment lost 4 bases and the J segment 5 bases; nucleotides outside the gene matches: 6. The DNA of the CDR3 is TGTGCCAGCAGCATAATCAGGGGGGATAATTCACCCCTCCACTTT. Amino acid sequence: CASSIIRGDNSPLHF.

The genes are TRBV5-4 and TRBJ2-1, with 11 positions matching TRBD2. This CDR3 spans 15 amino acids. J was trimmed by 3 bases and V by 4 bases; bases with no gene match: 3. Germline CDR1 is SGHNT and CDR2 is YYREEE (reference sequence). CDR3 bases: TGTGCCAGCAGCGCGACTAGCGGGGTCTACAATGAGCAGTTCTTC. Its protein product is CASSATSGVYNEQFF.